This TCR beta chain originates from a study of regulatory T cells in long-lasting Graves disease. Study at large: Persistent Graves' disease denoted over 5 years of antithyroid drugs plus positive TSH receptor antibodies.

Time point meaning: persistent/refractory GD, antithyroid drugs over 5 years with positive TRAb. The TCR library was made from RNA that had been extracted from PBMCs in TRIzol. This clonotype was observed a few times. Both iRepertoire HTBI primers and Arm-PCR of CDR3 regions were used to build the TCR beta libraries. Each CDR3 protein is one row after TCRdb ran MiXCR on the multiplex PCR reads. Of 300,000 to 350,000 distinct CDR3 sequences in the sample, roughly a fifth are singletons; the top ten hold 25% to 30%. The CDR3 sequence is 13 residues long. Germline V gene lookup returns CDR1 MNHEY and CDR2 SVGEGT. Trimming took off 10 bases at V and 0 bases at J, with 13 bases between the two ends.

The V gene is TRBV6-2 or TRBV6-3, the J gene TRBJ2-7; D unresolved. The clonotype was recovered from a female donor with Graves disease. This sample comprised peripheral blood mononuclear cells (PBMCs), obtained when the disease was refractory, from a patient treated with antithyroid drugs. In DNA form, the CDR3 reads TGTGCCACCGTCGGCCCAAACTCCTACGAGCAGTACTTC. Its protein product is CATVGPNSYEQYF.